These 25 T cell receptor beta chains were all obtained from the same sample, sequenced in a study of shared clonotypes between healthy human individuals. TCRdb keeps only in-frame clones here, not all; method: immunoSEQ multiplex PCR. This table has millions of clones, more than 80% appearing once. Source material: naive CD4+ T cells sorted from blood. The sample's subset: CD45RA+ positively selected. These receptors came from a man aged 18 to 30 in good health.

The rearrangement uses TRBV15 and TRBJ2-3; D is perhaps TRBD2 (6 bases). V dropped 8 bases and J dropped 0 bases, with 15 bases sitting between them. The germline gives CDR1 LNHNV, CDR2 YYDKDF (reference sequence). This CDR3 is built from 15 residues. DNA for the CDR3: TGTGCCACCCAAGAGAGGAGGGCTAGCACAGATACGCAGTATTTT. It specifies CATQERRASTDTQYF.

The V gene is TRBV9, the J gene TRBJ1-1; no clear D. The germline V gene encodes CDR1 SGDLS and CDR2 YYNGEE. The CDR3 is 14 amino acids. Trimming removed 4 bases from V and 4 bases from J, with 14 bases in between. CDR3: CASSPMVGGTEAFF. For the CDR3, the DNA is TGTGCCAGCAGCCCCATGGTTGGAGGCACTGAAGCTTTCTTT.

Concerning this clone itself: Other DNA sequences within the sample encode an identical CDR3. This rearrangement joins TRBV19 to TRBJ1-4; 7 bases fit TRBD1. There are 14 residues in the CDR3. CDR1 and CDR2 from the germline V gene are LNHDA and SQIVND (reference sequence). The ends lost 3 bases at V and 8 bases at J; junction bases unmatched: 6. The CDR3 sequence: CASSMEGAREKLFF. For the CDR3, the DNA is TGTGCCAGTAGTATGGAGGGGGCGAGAGAAAAACTGTTTTTT.

The count of this clone is one. The chain joins TRBV7-9 to TRBJ1-2; 7 positions match TRBD1. This CDR3 has 14 residues. Germline-derived CDR1 and CDR2 are SEHNR and FQNEAQ (reference sequence). Losses at the gene ends were 1 base for V and 7 bases for J; bases not matched to a gene: 6. The CDR3 loop reads CASSLGWPGGGYTF. Here the CDR3 DNA reads TGTGCCAGCAGCTTAGGTTGGCCAGGGGGTGGCTACACCTTC.

The gene calls are TRBV5-6 and TRBJ2-1; D is ambiguous. The CDR3 is 11 residues long. V was clipped by 1 base and J by 10 bases, with 6 bases between them. From germline, CDR1 is SGHDT and CDR2 YYEEEE. CDR3 in amino acids: CASSLSFEQFF. CDR3 nucleotides: TGTGCCAGCAGCTTGTCGTTCGAGCAGTTCTTC.

This clone has only one observation. V and J are TRBV18 and TRBJ2-7; D ambiguous. CDR1 and CDR2 from the germline V gene are KGHSH and LQKENI. CDR3 size: 13 residues. V gave up 5 bases and J gave up 5 bases, with 13 bases separating them. CDR3 in DNA: TGTGCCAGCTCAAGGACGGTGGATGACGAGCAGTACTTC. Protein: CASSRTVDDEQYF.

The chain carries TRBV11-3 and TRBJ1-4; 9 positions agree with TRBD1. Germline-derived CDR1 and CDR2 are SGHNT and YENEEA. This CDR3 spans 15 amino acids. With 1 base clipped from V and 8 bases from J, the junction kept 5 bases outside the gene matches. CDR3 in amino acids: CASSLGDRAAEKLFF. CDR3 in DNA: TGTGCCAGCAGCTTAGGGGACAGGGCCGCCGAAAAACTGTTTTTT.

This chain joins TRBV28 and TRBJ1-2, with D perhaps TRBD1 (5 bases). This CDR3 is 12 amino acids long. Germline CDR1 reads MDHEN; CDR2 reads SYDVKM. The V end was cut by 6 bases, the J end by 2 bases, with 7 bases between. The DNA of the CDR3 is TGTGCCAGCAGGGAGGGGAACTATGGCTACACCTTC. This encodes CASREGNYGYTF.

This chain uses TRBV5-1 with TRBJ1-6; 7 positions agree with TRBD1. Germline lookup yields CDR1 SGHRS and CDR2 YFSETQ. Trimming took 3 bases from V and 6 from J; bases not matched to a gene: 6. CDR3 length equals 15 residues. The CDR3 sequence is CASSSDGQVNSPLHF. The CDR3 DNA reads as TGCGCCAGCAGCTCGGATGGACAGGTTAATTCACCCCTCCACTTT.

Only one count was recorded for this clone. The chain is built from TRBV5-1 and TRBJ2-2, with TRBD1 as a possible D gene (5 bases). The CDR3 covers 15 residues. CDR1 is SGHRS, CDR2 YFSETQ, per germline. V lost 3 bases, J lost 3 bases, and 12 bases lay in between. DNA for the CDR3: TGCGCCAGCAGCTCCCCCAGGGTCCACACCGGGGAGCTGTTTTTT. It specifies CASSSPRVHTGELFF.

This chain connects TRBV29-1 to TRBJ2-4, with D maybe TRBD1 (6 bases). Trimming cost V 7 bases and J 2 bases, with 12 bases left between them. The CDR3 loop spans 13 amino acids. Germline CDR1 and CDR2: SQVTM and ANQGSEA. The DNA of the CDR3 is TGCAGCGGCTACGACAGGTCCAAAAACATTCAGTACTTC. Translation gives CSGYDRSKNIQYF.

Comment on this clone: In the same sample, other DNA sequences code for this CDR3. The V gene is TRBV7-9, the J gene TRBJ1-2, with unresolved D. Trimming pared 0 bases from V and 5 bases from J, leaving 10 bases between. The length of the CDR3 is 14 residues. Germline-derived CDR1 and CDR2 are SEHNR and FQNEAQ (reference sequence). Here the CDR3 reads CASSLAGPPYGYTF. CDR3 in DNA: TGTGCCAGCAGCTTAGCGGGCCCGCCTTATGGCTACACCTTC.

This chain connects TRBV29-1 to TRBJ1-4, with D unresolved. CDR1 and CDR2 (germline): SQVTM, ANQGSEA. The ends were cut back, 6 bases at V and 5 bases at J, with 7 bases in the middle. This CDR3 is built from 11 residues. This CDR3 is CSVGRNEKLFF. The CDR3 DNA reads TGCAGCGTCGGACGAAATGAAAAACTGTTTTTT.

The rearrangement joins TRBV21-1 to TRBJ2-7; the DNA was not compared with TRBD2, the D call given in the table. TRBV21-1 is a listed pseudogene. The CDR3 runs to 14 residues. The CDR3 region has the DNA TGTGCCAGCAGCAAAGTCGGTCAAGCCCCCGAGCAGTACTTC. Its translation is CASSKVGQAPEQYF.

The chain joins TRBV7-2 to TRBJ1-5; D might be TRBD1 (6 bases). The germline V gene has CDR1 SGHTA and CDR2 FQGNSA. The CDR3 runs 14 residues. With 5 bases removed from V and 10 bases from J, the gap between germline ends came to 18 bases. The DNA for the CDR3 is TGTGCCAGCAGCCAAGGGGGGGGGCTCCTACCCCAGCATTTT. Its protein is CASSQGGGLLPQHF.

This clone has only one observation. This chain links TRBV5-6 with TRBJ2-7; D gene uncertain. This CDR3 is built from 15 residues. V lost 0 bases and J 2 bases, leaving 12 bases between the germline ends. Germline lookup yields CDR1 SGHDT and CDR2 YYEEEE. This CDR3 reads CASSLGQNLAYEQYF. The DNA of the CDR3 is TGTGCCAGCAGCTTGGGGCAGAACCTGGCCTACGAGCAGTACTTC.

V and J are TRBV5-1 and TRBJ2-7; D gene uncertain. Trimming took off 4 bases at V and 9 bases at J, with 17 bases between the two ends. The V gene's germline CDR1 is SGHRS and CDR2 YFSETQ. This CDR3 spans 13 amino acids. DNA of the CDR3: TGCGCCAGCAGCCCGGACCCACTACGCGGGCAGTACTTC. It specifies CASSPDPLRGQYF.

The chain recombines TRBV18 with TRBJ2-2; TRBD2 might be the D (5 bases). Trimming cost V 5 bases and J 4 bases, with 17 bases left between them. The length of the CDR3 is 16 residues. Germline-derived CDR1 and CDR2 are KGHSH and LQKENI. The CDR3 loop reads CASSTGSPRVTGELFF. For the CDR3, the DNA is TGTGCCAGCTCAACCGGGTCCCCGAGGGTCACCGGGGAGCTGTTTTTT.

This clone was picked up many times. The chain carries TRBV19 and TRBJ1-2; D gene uncertain. The CDR3 is 9 amino acids. V was clipped by 11 bases and J by 8 bases, with 9 bases between them. The germline V gene has CDR1 LNHDA and CDR2 SQIVND (reference sequence). This chain's CDR3 is CALDEGYTF. The CDR3 DNA reads TGTGCCTTAGATGAGGGCTACACCTTC.

This chain links TRBV20-1 with TRBJ1-1; no clear D gene. This CDR3 is built from 11 residues. The germline gives CDR1 DFQATT, CDR2 SNEGSKA (reference sequence). Trimming left V 5 bases short and J 11 bases short, with 15 bases between. CDR3 sequence: CSAFGGPRAFF. The CDR3 coding sequence is TGCAGTGCTTTCGGAGGGCCTAGGGCTTTCTTT.

A word on this clone: Other DNA sequences in the sample encode the same CDR3. J is TRBJ2-7 and V is TRBV10-3, with TRBD1 matching 7 bases. This CDR3 spans 13 amino acids. The germline V gene encodes CDR1 ENHRY and CDR2 SYGVKD. J lost 0 bases, V lost 7 bases, and 3 bases had no gene match. The DNA of the CDR3 is TGTGCCATCACGAGGGACAGCTCCTACGAGCAGTACTTC. Amino acids: CAITRDSSYEQYF.

This chain uses TRBV27 with TRBJ1-6; D unclear. Germline V lookup: CDR1 MNHEY, CDR2 SMNVEV (reference sequence). This CDR3 is built from 14 residues. Trimming stripped 5 bases from V and 4 bases from J, with 9 bases between. In DNA form, the CDR3 reads TGTGCCAGCAGTCCAACAAGTTATAATTCACCCCTCCACTTT. As protein: CASSPTSYNSPLHF.

Regarding this clone: Other nucleotide sequences in the sample specify the same CDR3. The genes are TRBV30 and TRBJ1-1; D possibly corresponds to TRBD1 (5 bases). V was pared by 0 bases and J by 6 bases, with 5 bases between. This CDR3 is 11 amino acids long. Germline V gives CDR1 GTSNPN, CDR2 SVGIG (reference sequence). The CDR3 DNA follows: TGTGCCTGGAGTGTGACAGCTGAAGCTTTCTTT. Protein sequence: CAWSVTAEAFF.

The chain is built from TRBV4-2 and TRBJ2-5; 8 bases match TRBD2. This CDR3 is 16 amino acids long. Germline lookup yields CDR1 LGHNA and CDR2 YNFKEQ. V lost 0 bases and J lost 5; bases outside the gene matches: 8. The CDR3 reads CASSQDSSGGPETQYF. The CDR3 coding sequence is TGTGCCAGCAGCCAAGATTCGAGCGGGGGTCCCGAGACCCAGTACTTC.

This clone was recorded once. This chain joins TRBV27 and TRBJ1-6, with TRBD1 matching 10 bases. This CDR3 spans 18 amino acids. Germline CDR1 reads MNHEY; CDR2 reads SMNVEV (reference sequence). Trimming removed 5 bases from V and 1 base from J; junction bases left unmatched: 8. The CDR3 loop is CASSPDRGRFSYNSPLHF. The DNA of the CDR3 is TGTGCCAGCAGTCCCGACAGGGGGCGTTTTTCCTATAATTCACCCCTCCACTTT.